This T cell receptor beta chain came from a study of cytomegalovirus exposure and HLA in healthy donors. Whole-study context: Among over 350 genotyped donors, around 82% fell in the Caucasian-associated ancestry cluster.

The primer mix had 60 Vbeta and 13 Jbeta primers. This table comes from immunoSEQ multiplex PCR, and its TCRdb copy is limited to in-frame clones, with some not included. Here the sample spans roughly 220,000 clones, more than 60% being singletons. General observations from the study: According to the study, roughly 160 TCR beta chains were cytomegalovirus-associated.

Germline CDR1 and CDR2: SEHNR and FQNEAQ (reference sequence). This CDR3 region has 16 residues. This clone has more than one count but fewer than ten. The antigen is not known. One junction end disagrees with the germline gene, perhaps due to a read error. The receptor was derived from a woman aged 30 to 39 in good health and CMV-seronegative. Sequenced material: PBMCs. The chain carries TRBV7-9 and TRBJ2-3; TRBD2 agrees at 12 bases. CDR3 amino acids: CSSSSSSGGAADTQYF. In DNA, the CDR3 is TGTTCCAGCAGCAGTTCTAGCGGGGGGGCCGCAGATACGCAGTATTTT.